Below are 18 T cell receptor beta chains sequenced from a single sample in a study of blood T cell repertoires in COVID-19. Profiling relied on immunoSEQ multiplex PCR, and the TCRdb table lists in-frame clones only, not all of them. Of approximately 120,000 clones in the sample, 84% were seen once. Sequencing used peripheral blood. The receptors stem from a human donor in a cohort sampled during active COVID-19.

The chain carries TRBV7-3 and TRBJ1-2; no clear D. The CDR3 is 14 amino acids. V lost 5 bases and J lost 3, with 13 bases in between. The germline gives CDR1 SGHTA, CDR2 FQGTGA. The DNA for the CDR3 is TGTGCCAGCAGCCCCGGTACGGGGTACTATGGCTACACCTTC. This gives the protein CASSPGTGYYGYTF. Together with reference TRBV7-3 and TRBJ1-2, the CDR3 gives the full variable domain: GAGVSQTPSNKVTEKGKYVELRCDPISGHTALYWYRQSLGQGPEFLIYFQGTGAADDSGLPNDRFFAVRPEGSVSTLKIQRTERGDSAVYLCASSPGTGYYGYTFGSGTRLTVV.

This clone was seen a handful of times. The V gene is TRBV5-1, the J gene TRBJ2-3, with D unresolved. The germline V gene encodes CDR1 SGHRS and CDR2 YFSETQ. V gave up 4 bases and J gave up 0 bases, with 12 bases separating them. The CDR3 is made up of 15 amino acids. CDR3 region: CASSPNMHSTDTQYF. The CDR3 coding sequence is TGCGCCAGCAGCCCGAACATGCACAGCACAGATACGCAGTATTTT.

V usage is TRBV22-1 and J usage is TRBJ1-1; TRBD1, the table's D call, was not compared with the DNA. TRBV22-1 is a known pseudogene. There are 18 residues in the CDR3. In nucleotides, the CDR3 is TGTCCTGGGAGCGCAAATCCCGACAGGGGGAATCTGGGGGCTGAAGCTTTCTTT. It codes for CPGSANPDRGNLGAEAFF.

This rearrangement joins TRBV30 to TRBJ2-7, with a weak D call TRBD2 (7 bases). V lost 6 bases, J lost 2 bases, and 14 bases lay in between. In germline, CDR1 is GTSNPN, CDR2 SVGIG (reference sequence). The CDR3 length is 13 residues. Here the CDR3 DNA reads TGTGCCTGCGGGACGGGGGGCCCCTACGAGCAGTACTTC. Its protein is CACGTGGPYEQYF.

In this sample, this clone turned up a few times. The chain employs TRBV4-1 and TRBJ2-2, with 11 bases aligning to TRBD2. There are 16 residues in the CDR3. Per germline, CDR1 MGHRA and CDR2 YSYEKL. Losses at the gene ends were 2 bases for V and 4 bases for J; bases not matched to a gene: 3. The CDR3 sequence is CASSQTTSGATGELFF. DNA for the CDR3: TGCGCCAGCAGCCAAACGACTAGCGGGGCCACCGGGGAGCTGTTTTTT.

The genes are TRBV10-3 and TRBJ2-5; D may be TRBD1 (5 bases). Germline V gene data show CDR1 as ENHRY and CDR2 as SYGVKD. The ends were cut back, 1 base at V and 1 base at J, with 13 bases in the middle. CDR3 length: 16 amino acids. DNA for the CDR3: TGTGCCATCAGTGAGTACGTAGGGGCCCCCCAAGAGACCCAGTACTTC. Encoded protein: CAISEYVGAPQETQYF.

The V gene is TRBV30, the J gene TRBJ1-1, with D possibly being TRBD1 (6 bases). CDR1 and CDR2 from the germline V gene are GTSNPN and SVGIG (reference sequence). The CDR3 contains 13 residues. V was shortened by 3 bases and J by 5 bases, with 13 bases between the two germline ends. The CDR3 sequence is CAWSVQGRTEAFF. CDR3 DNA sequence: TGTGCCTGGAGCGTACAGGGAAGGACTGAAGCTTTCTTT.

The rearrangement uses TRBV18 and TRBJ2-1, with 12 bases aligning to TRBD2. The CDR3 contains 16 residues. Unmatched junction bases numbered 2, after V lost 2 bases and J lost 3 bases. In germline, CDR1 is KGHSH, CDR2 LQKENI. CDR3 residues: CASSPGLAGNYNEQFF. For the CDR3, the DNA is TGTGCCAGCTCACCAGGACTAGCGGGGAACTACAATGAGCAGTTCTTC.

The V and J genes are TRBV7-8 and TRBJ2-7; 12 bases are a match to TRBD2. This CDR3 region has 16 residues. Trimming cost V 1 base and J 5 bases; bases outside gene matches: 6. The germline V gene encodes CDR1 SGHVS and CDR2 FQNEAQ. CDR3 DNA: TGTGCCAGCAGCTTAGGGGTACTAGCGGGGGGTAACGAGCAGTACTTC. It encodes CASSLGVLAGGNEQYF. The full variable domain, completed using reference TRBV7-8 and TRBJ2-7, is GAGVSQSPRYKVAKRGQDVALRCDPISGHVSLFWYQQALGQGPEFLTYFQNEAQLDKSGLPSDRFFAERPEGSVSTLKIQRTQQEDSAVYLCASSLGVLAGGNEQYFGPGTRLTVT.

The rearrangement links TRBV6-5 to TRBJ1-5; possibly TRBD1 for D (6 bases). The CDR3 extends over 14 amino acids. CDR1 and CDR2 (germline): MNHEY, SVGAGI. Trimming left V 4 bases short and J 7 bases short, with 14 bases between. This chain's CDR3 is CASSSPSRGQPQHF. The CDR3 DNA reads as TGTGCCAGCAGTTCCCCCTCGAGGGGGCAGCCCCAGCATTTT.

The J gene is TRBJ2-7, the V gene TRBV28, with D possibly being TRBD2 (6 bases). V lost 4 bases and J lost 3, with 10 bases in between. The germline V gene encodes CDR1 MDHEN and CDR2 SYDVKM. The CDR3 is made up of 13 amino acids. The CDR3: CASSSGVIYEQYF. CDR3 bases: TGTGCCAGCAGTTCGGGGGTTATCTACGAGCAGTACTTC.

This chain connects TRBV6-5 to TRBJ1-3, with D unclear. Germline V lookup: CDR1 MNHEY, CDR2 SVGAGI. The CDR3 has 14 residues. The ends were cut back, 6 bases at V and 1 base at J, with 10 bases in the middle. CDR3 loop: CASSSTSSGNTIYF. DNA of the CDR3: TGTGCCAGCAGCTCAACAAGTTCTGGAAACACCATATATTTT.

The chain joins TRBV9 to TRBJ2-5, with 14 bases aligning to TRBD2. CDR1 SGDLS and CDR2 YYNGEE come from the germline V gene. V lost 3 bases, J lost 2 bases, and 3 bases stayed unmatched. The CDR3 contains 16 residues. The CDR3 sequence is CASSAGTSGGQETQYF. The CDR3 region has the DNA TGTGCCAGCAGCGCGGGGACTAGCGGGGGACAAGAGACCCAGTACTTC.

The V gene is TRBV15, the J gene TRBJ2-2; maybe TRBD1 (5 bases). The CDR3 extends over 15 amino acids. Germline V lookup: CDR1 LNHNV, CDR2 YYDKDF (reference sequence). V gave up 0 bases and J gave up 5 bases, with 10 bases separating them. CDR3 in DNA: TGTGCCACCAGCAGAGACAGGGCCGGGACCGGGGAGCTGTTTTTT. The encoded protein is CATSRDRAGTGELFF.

This clone was counted once. The gene calls are TRBV5-5 and TRBJ2-7; 10 positions match TRBD1. Germline V CDR1 and CDR2: SGHKS, YYEKEE (reference sequence). This CDR3 comprises 13 residues. Trimming removed 7 bases from V and 3 bases from J; junction bases left unmatched: 4. The DNA for the CDR3 is TGTGCCAGCCAGACAGGGGGCGGCTACGAGCAGTACTTC. It encodes CASQTGGGYEQYF. The full variable domain, rest sourced from reference TRBV5-5 and TRBJ2-7, is DAGVTQSPTHLIKTRGQQVTLRCSPISGHKSVSWYQQVLGQGPQFIFQYYEKEERGRGNFPDRFSARQFPNYSSELNVNALLLGDSALYLCASQTGGGYEQYFGPGTRLTVT.

J is TRBJ1-2 and V is TRBV3-1 (or the pseudogene TRBV3-2); the D is unclear. This CDR3 comprises 11 residues. In germline, CDR1 is LGHDT, CDR2 YNNKEL (reference sequence). The ends were cut back, 3 bases at V and 14 bases at J, with 13 bases in the middle. DNA of the CDR3: TGTGCCAGCAGCCACCCTTCGATCCTAACCTTC. Residues: CASSHPSILTF.

The chain carries TRBV24-1 and TRBJ2-7; D possibly corresponds to TRBD2 (7 bases). V was shortened by 0 bases and J by 2 bases, with 10 bases between the two germline ends. CDR3 length equals 15 residues. In germline, CDR1 is KGHDR, CDR2 SFDVKD. This CDR3 is CATSDLRGATYEQYF. The CDR3 DNA sequence: TGTGCCACCAGTGATTTGCGGGGGGCCACCTACGAGCAGTACTTC.

The chain joins TRBV5-6 to TRBJ1-5, with a possible D match to TRBD1 (5 bases). Germline values: CDR1 SGHDT, CDR2 YYEEEE. CDR3 size: 14 residues. V gave up 4 bases and J gave up 3 bases, with 11 bases separating them. Here the CDR3 reads CASSGSGYNQPQHF. The DNA of the CDR3 is TGTGCCAGCAGCGGTTCAGGGTACAATCAGCCCCAGCATTTT.